Listed below are T cell receptor beta chains from one sample, sequenced in a study of cytomegalovirus exposure and HLA in healthy donors. Only in-frame clones appear in the TCRdb table, and some are missing; sequencing was by immunoSEQ multiplex PCR. Here the sample spans fewer than 150,000 clones, 70% to 85% being singletons. The sample was PBMCs. The receptor source for this set is a male donor in good health and CMV-seronegative. Both conserved end residues are part of each CDR3. Clone size appears in some rows only: once, few, many, or a class for an expanded clone.

v_call	j_call	clone_size	cdr3_aa
TRBV6-6	TRBJ2-7	.	CASRAGGSYEQYF
TRBV2	TRBJ2-5	.	CASSVIQETQYF
TRBV19	TRBJ1-1	once	CASSIEDRVNTEAFF
TRBV20-1	TRBJ1-1	.	CSARGGPSAFF
TRBV7-9	TRBJ2-7	.	CSSSLSGEQYF
TRBV7-8	TRBJ2-7	.	CASSSGTEAYEQYF
TRBV15	TRBJ1-4	.	CATSRVISLGTGIHEKLFF
TRBV18	TRBJ2-1	.	CASSPRGGSYNEQFF
TRBV28	TRBJ1-1	.	CASSFEGVEAFF
TRBV7-8	TRBJ2-1	.	CASSLTTSVRGQFF
TRBV7-3	TRBJ2-1	few	CASSGLAGDNEQFF
TRBV9	TRBJ2-5	.	CASSGGGPQETQYF
TRBV11-2	TRBJ1-1	.	CASSVRQGNTEAFF
TRBV7-3	TRBJ2-7	.	CASSFSGGHEQYF
TRBV7-9	TRBJ2-1	.	CASSPPDNEQFF
TRBV7-9	TRBJ2-7	.	CASSLQGIRTSGRYEQYF
TRBV28	TRBJ2-7	once	CASSYPGGLAYEQYF
TRBV27	TRBJ1-1	.	CASWRGTNTEAFF
TRBV5-4	TRBJ2-7	.	CASHGGEGSDEQYF
TRBV5-5	TRBJ2-1	.	CASSRAGTPNEQFF
TRBV5-6	TRBJ2-1	.	CASSFSTTHNEQFF
TRBV4-3	TRBJ2-1	.	CASSRNRGTYNEQFF
TRBV7-8	TRBJ2-5	.	CASSLGTGGGTQYF
TRBV6-6	TRBJ1-1	once	CASSPDQGAEAFF
TRBV11-2	TRBJ2-1	.	CASSASGTPTYNEQFF
TRBV6-5	TRBJ1-2	.	CASKAGTNYGYTF
TRBV7-2	TRBJ2-2	.	CASSPGTGRTGELFF
TRBV30	TRBJ2-5	.	CAWSVLWGREETQYF
TRBV5-5	TRBJ2-5	few	CASSMDLGGTQYF
TRBV27	TRBJ1-4	few	CASRGLGLQGVNEKLFF
TRBV7-2	TRBJ1-2	few	CASSLDLVSNYGYTF
TRBV7-9	TRBJ2-5	once	CASSSGSQETQYF
TRBV7-2	TRBJ2-3	.	CASSYSSDTQYF
TRBV9	TRBJ2-7	.	CASSVGRVGEQYF
TRBV12-5	TRBJ2-5	.	CASGAGDHRGETQYF
TRBV28	TRBJ1-5	.	CASSLIGQASNQPQHF
TRBV27	TRBJ2-7	.	CASSPGLAGGLYEQYF
TRBV7-9	TRBJ2-3	few	CSSSLDGGRAVDTQYF
TRBV29-1	TRBJ1-2	.	CSVGAGEDSLGYTF
TRBV2	TRBJ2-1	few	CASIPPGRGDEQFF
TRBV10-1	TRBJ2-7	.	CASSDPDSSYEQYF
TRBV7-9	TRBJ2-7	.	CASSPSGQGRWGSTYEQYF
TRBV7-5	TRBJ1-4	once	CARSNRDGGEGTNEKLFF
TRBV9	TRBJ2-7	once	CASSAGLFYEQYF
TRBV13	TRBJ2-6	.	CASSPTGTGANVLTF
TRBV7-3	TRBJ2-1	.	CASSLNSGSEQFF
TRBV7-9	TRBJ1-2	.	CASSLGQPISF
TRBV29-1	TRBJ1-2	.	CSVPGGQISTF
TRBV27	TRBJ2-2	.	CASSLAIPTGELFF
TRBV5-8	TRBJ2-7	.	CASSELRVRAEQYF
TRBV6-5	TRBJ2-7	.	CASSYSIADPYEQYF
TRBV30	TRBJ1-2	.	CAWNESPLGGMGGYTF
TRBV30	TRBJ2-3	.	CAWSVGGSPTDTQYF
TRBV6-1	TRBJ1-4	once	CASRRDRGEKLFF
TRBV9	TRBJ2-1	.	CASSVGSGAYNEQFF
TRBV7-8	TRBJ1-4	.	CASSMVGQAKRLGEKLFF